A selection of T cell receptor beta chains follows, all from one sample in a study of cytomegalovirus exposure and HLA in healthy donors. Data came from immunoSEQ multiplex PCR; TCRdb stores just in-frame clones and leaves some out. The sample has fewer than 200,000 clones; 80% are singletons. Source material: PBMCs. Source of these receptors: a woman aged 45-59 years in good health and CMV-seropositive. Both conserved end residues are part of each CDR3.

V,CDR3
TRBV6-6,CASSSGQGNTEAFF
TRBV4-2,CASSQDQRSSYEQYF
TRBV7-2,CASSSRQVSGSYEQYF
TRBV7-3,CASSLLAEQFF
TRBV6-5,CASRGTVPGETQYF
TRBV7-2,CASSLIRGSYEQYF
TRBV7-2,CASSLAPQGLNYGYTF
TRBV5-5,CASSSQGVFPHEQYF
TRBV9,CASSVDAGIAGSEQFF
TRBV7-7,CASSPGLAATDTQYF
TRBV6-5,CASSQGLANTGELFF
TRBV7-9,CSSSSVAPEAFF
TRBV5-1,CASSFGTGQETQYF
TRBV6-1,CASSAADKQFF
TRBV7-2,CASSPDRAQETQYF
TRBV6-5,CASSSLATDTQYF
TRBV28,CASSNPGLAGGPGELFF
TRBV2,CASSLGTGRSDTQYF
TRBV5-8,CASSLPTRGPGANVLTF
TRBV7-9,CASSPTGGSYNEQFF
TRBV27,CASRSRTGVLYGYTF
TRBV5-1,CASSGLTGGNTEAFF
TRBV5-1,CASSLQTGPTDTQYF
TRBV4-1,CASSLGRGAYNEQFF
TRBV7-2,CASSLDREVPEAFF
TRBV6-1,CASIGWAGSYEQYF
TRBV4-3,CASSLSGTGPIYF
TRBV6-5,CASSYRPGQGAPEAFF
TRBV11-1,CASSREANTEAFF
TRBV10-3,CAIRTSGAVEADTQYF
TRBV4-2,CASSQETGEFIGELFF
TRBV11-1,CASSLLASGGRETQYF
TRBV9,CASSPGGDRNEQFF
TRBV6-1,CASSSREGPYEQYF
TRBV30,CAWSIGGGGREYEQYF
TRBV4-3,CASSQLNAENMGNTIYF
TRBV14,CASSPSGYEQYF
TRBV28,CASSFMNYGYTF
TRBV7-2,CASSWQGSSNQPQHF
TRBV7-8,CASSFSLEAGDAGANVLTF
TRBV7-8,CASSLPQENTEAFF
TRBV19,CASSIYSNMNTEAFF
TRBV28,CASSTRDSRREKLFF
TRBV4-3,CASSPYGGGTEAFF
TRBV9,CASSPIGGGGYGYTF
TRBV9,CASARDRGREAFF
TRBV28,CASSLGGLGDEQYF
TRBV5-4,CASSFSAGSNEKLFF
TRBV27,CASSFSLNQPQHF
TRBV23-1,CASSQPPEDRGDLNTEAFF
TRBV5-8,CASSRGLAGGPETQYF
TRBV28,CASSPRPDTDTQYF
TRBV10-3,CANAGGATDGYTF
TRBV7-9,CASSSDAHGVRYTEAFF